The T cell receptor (beta chain) described here comes from a study of blood T cell repertoires in COVID-19. Whole-study context: PBMCs, B-cell-depleted T cells, or T cells provided the cDNA or gDNA that made up the material.

CDR1 and CDR2 (germline): KGHSH, LQKENI. The V end was cut by 4 bases, the J end by 5 bases, with 11 bases between. There are 13 residues in the CDR3. The table came from immunoSEQ multiplex PCR; TCRdb's copy has only in-frame clones and leaves some out. The table lists fewer than 85,000 clones, more than 75% of them singletons, with approximately 8% in the top ten. Sequenced: peripheral blood. This TCR derives from a man aged 50 to 59 with active COVID-19. The chain combines TRBV18 with TRBJ2-5; D perhaps matches TRBD2 (6 bases). In DNA, the CDR3 is TGTGCCAGCTCACGCGGGGCTGGGGAGACCCAGTACTTC. Its protein is CASSRGAGETQYF.